The present T cell receptor (beta chain) was sequenced within a study of cytomegalovirus exposure and HLA in healthy donors. The wider study: An early release of data contained about 85 million unique TCRs, which came from HLA-typed donors.

PCR employed 60 Vbeta and 13 Jbeta primers. Here immunoSEQ multiplex PCR was the method, and the copy in TCRdb shows in-frame clones only, minus some. The table shows fewer than 250,000 clones, with around 83% occurring only once. About this clone itself: Its antigen is undetermined. In the same sample, other DNA sequences code for this CDR3.

Unmatched junction bases numbered 0, after V lost 1 base and J lost 2 bases. This CDR3 region has 14 residues. CDR1 and CDR2 (germline): LGHNA, YNFKEQ. Study-wide results and limits: It was reported that TCR beta sequences correctly inferred the HLA-A and HLA-B alleles for most subjects. A list of approximately 150 TCR beta chains associated with cytomegalovirus was given.

The material sequenced was PBMCs. The TCR was taken from a girl aged 10 to 17 in good health and CMV-seronegative. The gene calls are TRBV4-2 and TRBJ2-7, with 9 bases that match TRBD1. The CDR3, as DNA: TGTGCCAGCAGCCAAGGACAGGGGGCCTACGAGCAGTACTTC. Amino acid sequence: CASSQGQGAYEQYF.